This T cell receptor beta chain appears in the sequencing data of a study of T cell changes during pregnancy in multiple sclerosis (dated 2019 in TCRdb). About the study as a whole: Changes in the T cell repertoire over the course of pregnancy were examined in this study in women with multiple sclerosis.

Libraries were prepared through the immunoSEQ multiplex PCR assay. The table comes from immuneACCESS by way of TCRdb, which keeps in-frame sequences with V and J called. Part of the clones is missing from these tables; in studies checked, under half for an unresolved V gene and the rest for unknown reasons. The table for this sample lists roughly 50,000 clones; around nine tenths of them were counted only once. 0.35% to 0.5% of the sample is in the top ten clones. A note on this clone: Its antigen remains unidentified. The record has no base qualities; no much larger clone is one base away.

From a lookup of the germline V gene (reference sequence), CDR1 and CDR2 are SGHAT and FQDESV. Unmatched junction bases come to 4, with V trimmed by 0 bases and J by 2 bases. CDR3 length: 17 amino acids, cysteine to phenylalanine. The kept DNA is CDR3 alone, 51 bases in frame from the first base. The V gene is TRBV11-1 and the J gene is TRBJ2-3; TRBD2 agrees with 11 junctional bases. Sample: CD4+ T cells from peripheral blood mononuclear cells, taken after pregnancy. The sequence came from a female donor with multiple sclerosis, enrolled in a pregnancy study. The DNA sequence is TGTGCCAGCAGCTTAGCCCTAGCGGGAGGTTTCACAGATACGCAGTATTTT. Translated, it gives CASSLALAGGFTDTQYF.